The 29 T cell receptor beta chains presented below share a single source sample, sequenced in a study of shared clonotypes between healthy human individuals. Data came from immunoSEQ multiplex PCR; TCRdb stores just in-frame clones and leaves some out. The sample holds some 2,100,000 clones; around 95% are singletons and the top ten take approximately 0.13%. Source material: naive CD4+ T cells sorted from blood. Regarding subset: CD45RA+ positively selected. The receptors come from a man in his late teens or twenties in good health.

The chain combines TRBV19 with TRBJ1-6; TRBD1 aligns across 11 bases. The CDR3 runs to 15 residues. CDR1 is LNHDA and CDR2 is SQIVND in the germline V gene (reference sequence). The trim removed 5 bases at V and 6 bases at J, leaving 3 bases unmatched. CDR3 region: CASSSGQGANSPLHF. The CDR3 DNA reads as TGTGCCAGTAGTTCAGGACAGGGGGCTAATTCACCCCTCCACTTT.

This chain's CDR3 is CASSFRGSTDEQYF. CDR3 DNA: TGTGCCAGCAGCTTTCGGGGCTCGACGGACGAGCAGTACTTC. J is TRBJ2-7 and V is TRBV7-9; D possibly uses TRBD1 or TRBD2 (5 bases each). The CDR3 consists of 14 residues. Germline CDR1 is SEHNR and CDR2 is FQNEAQ (reference sequence). V lost 3 bases to trimming and J lost 5 bases, with 14 bases between them.

The rearrangement links TRBV4-1 to TRBJ1-4, with a possible D match to TRBD1 (5 bases). This CDR3 region has 15 residues. The germline gives CDR1 MGHRA, CDR2 YSYEKL. V was shortened by 6 bases and J by 5 bases, with 16 bases between the two germline ends. This CDR3 is CASRGTAGKNEKLFF. DNA for the CDR3: TGCGCCAGCAGGGGGACTGCAGGAAAGAATGAAAAACTGTTTTTT.

The V and J genes are TRBV5-6 and TRBJ2-7; TRBD1 matches at 7 bases. CDR1 and CDR2 (germline): SGHDT, YYEEEE. This CDR3 region has 13 residues. The junction had 2 bases not matched to a gene; V was cut back by 5 bases and J by 0 bases. The CDR3 DNA is TGTGCCAGCAGACGGGACAGCTCCTACGAGCAGTACTTC. Translation: CASRRDSSYEQYF.

A single count supports this clone. The chain links TRBV30 to TRBJ1-1, with 11 positions matching TRBD1. The length of the CDR3 is 13 residues. In germline, CDR1 is GTSNPN, CDR2 SVGIG (reference sequence). V lost 5 bases, J lost 4 bases, and 3 bases stayed unmatched. The CDR3 sequence is CAWQGTGGTEAFF. The CDR3 DNA reads as TGTGCCTGGCAAGGGACAGGGGGCACTGAAGCTTTCTTT.

The rearrangement uses TRBV10-3 and TRBJ2-3, with 7 bases fitting TRBD2. CDR1 ENHRY and CDR2 SYGVKD come from the germline V gene. J lost 0 bases, V lost 3 bases, and 3 bases had no gene match. The CDR3 loop spans 15 amino acids. CDR3 nucleotide sequence: TGTGCCATCAGTGACGGGGGGAAAAGCACAGATACGCAGTATTTT. Protein sequence: CAISDGGKSTDTQYF.

The chain employs TRBV27 and TRBJ1-1; 7 bases are shared with TRBD1. Trimming cost V 5 bases and J 1 base; bases outside gene matches: 4. Germline V gives CDR1 MNHEY, CDR2 SMNVEV (reference sequence). This CDR3 spans 14 amino acids. The DNA of the CDR3 is TGTGCCAGCAGTGCTGGGACAGAGAACACTGAAGCTTTCTTT. This sequence encodes CASSAGTENTEAFF.

The chain joins TRBV2 to TRBJ2-3; D remains unclear. The CDR3 contains 16 residues. Germline loops: CDR1 SNHLY, CDR2 FYNNEI. Trimming pared 6 bases from V and 3 bases from J, leaving 19 bases between. The chain's CDR3 is CASRLNRWGPTDTQYF. CDR3 in DNA: TGTGCCAGCAGACTAAATCGTTGGGGTCCGACAGATACGCAGTATTTT.

The chain recombines TRBV6-5 with TRBJ2-3; 9 bases are a match to TRBD2. The germline gives CDR1 MNHEY, CDR2 SVGAGI. Trimming cost V 4 bases and J 0 bases; bases outside gene matches: 5. The CDR3 consists of 16 residues. In DNA form, the CDR3 reads TGTGCCAGCAGTTCCCGGACTAGCGTTAGCACAGATACGCAGTATTTT. Translated: CASSSRTSVSTDTQYF.

This chain uses TRBV5-1 with TRBJ2-5, with D possibly being TRBD2 (6 bases). Germline lookup yields CDR1 SGHRS and CDR2 YFSETQ. This CDR3 comprises 15 residues. The V gene lost 4 bases and the J gene lost 4 bases, with 17 bases spanning the gap. CDR3: CASSPLSGEVETQYF. The CDR3 nucleotides are TGCGCCAGCAGCCCCCTCTCGGGAGAGGTAGAGACCCAGTACTTC.

The chain is built from TRBV6-1 and TRBJ1-2, with TRBD1 matching 9 bases. The CDR3 totals 13 residues. With V trimmed by 6 bases and J by 7 bases, 6 bases remained unmatched. Germline V CDR1 and CDR2: MNHNS, SASEGT. CDR3 amino acids: CASRLGTGSGYTF. The DNA for the CDR3 is TGTGCCAGCAGACTGGGGACAGGGAGTGGCTACACCTTC.

The chain has TRBV25-1 and TRBJ2-7; 11 positions agree with TRBD2. After removal of 2 bases from V and 3 bases from J, the junction contained 0 bases not matched to a gene. The CDR3 loop spans 14 amino acids. The germline V gene encodes CDR1 MGHDK and CDR2 SYGVNS. The CDR3 reads CASSETSGSYEQYF. In nucleotides, the CDR3 is TGTGCCAGCAGTGAAACTAGCGGGAGCTACGAGCAGTACTTC.

This clone was seen a single time. Other DNA sequences of this sample code for an identical CDR3. The chain carries TRBV5-1 and TRBJ2-3, with a tentative D call TRBD2 (5 bases). In germline, CDR1 is SGHRS, CDR2 YFSETQ. The V gene lost 0 bases and the J gene lost 2 bases, with 7 bases spanning the gap. The CDR3 sequence is 14 residues long. CDR3 coding DNA: TGCGCCAGCAGCTTGGGAGGGAACACAGATACGCAGTATTTT. Translation gives CASSLGGNTDTQYF.

V and J are TRBV18 and TRBJ2-5, with TRBD2 matching over 7 bases. The germline gives CDR1 KGHSH, CDR2 LQKENI. CDR3 length equals 14 residues. Germline trimming cut 3 bases from V and 7 bases from J; bases unmatched to any gene: 8. The CDR3 DNA follows: TGTGCCAGCTCACCTAGACAAGGGGAGGGGACCCAGTACTTC. Encoded protein: CASSPRQGEGTQYF.

This chain connects TRBV7-2 to TRBJ2-1; D remains ambiguous. From germline, CDR1 is SGHTA and CDR2 FQGNSA. This CDR3 spans 12 amino acids. With 6 bases removed from V and 7 bases from J, the gap between germline ends came to 10 bases. CDR3 sequence (DNA): TGTGCCAGCAGGCCCTATTATAATGAGCAGTTCTTC. It encodes CASRPYYNEQFF.

This clone was observed once. The chain links TRBV9 to TRBJ1-2, with D unresolved. The CDR3 has 16 amino acids. V shed 0 bases and J shed 0 bases, with 12 bases lying between them. Germline V gives CDR1 SGDLS, CDR2 YYNGEE. Here the CDR3 reads CASSVGAEGSNYGYTF. The CDR3 nucleotides are TGTGCCAGCAGCGTAGGCGCGGAGGGTTCTAACTATGGCTACACCTTC. Supplemented by reference TRBV9 and TRBJ1-2, the full variable domain reads DSGVTQTPKHLITATGQRVTLRCSPRSGDLSVYWYQQSLDQGLQFLIQYYNGEERAKGNILERFSAQQFPDLHSELNLSSLELGDSALYFCASSVGAEGSNYGYTFGSGTRLTVV.

The rearrangement joins TRBV11-3 to TRBJ2-7; the match to TRBD1 covers 10 bases. The CDR3 spans 17 residues. The V gene end was trimmed by 5 bases and the J gene end by 0 bases; junction bases not matched to a gene: 10. Germline values: CDR1 SGHNT, CDR2 YENEEA. CDR3 bases: TGTGCCAGCAGCCTCCGGGACAGGGGTATGGACTCCTACGAGCAGTACTTC. It is translated as CASSLRDRGMDSYEQYF.

This clone was recorded only once. This sequence joins TRBV27 and TRBJ1-2, with D maybe TRBD1 (6 bases). Trimming removed 4 bases at V and 6 bases at J, with 18 bases between. Germline V lookup: CDR1 MNHEY, CDR2 SMNVEV (reference sequence). The CDR3 extends over 15 amino acids. In DNA, the CDR3 is TGTGCCAGCAGTTCGCCCAGGCGGGACATAGATGGCTACACCTTC. Residues: CASSSPRRDIDGYTF.

CDR3 nucleotide sequence: TGTGCCAGCAGCTTAATACCGATGGCCTACGAGCAGTACTTC. Its protein product is CASSLIPMAYEQYF. The chain combines TRBV7-2 with TRBJ2-7; D is undetermined. Germline V gene lookup returns CDR1 SGHTA and CDR2 FQGNSA. V lost 2 bases, J lost 2 bases, and 10 bases lay in between. This CDR3 contains 14 residues.

The chain joins TRBV5-4 to TRBJ2-3; 8 nucleotides align to TRBD2. This CDR3 has 17 amino acids. Germline trimming cut 0 bases from V and 2 bases from J; bases unmatched to any gene: 8. Germline loops: CDR1 SGHNT, CDR2 YYREEE (reference sequence). CDR3 sequence (DNA): TGTGCCAGCAGCTTGGCTGTTGCGGGAGGTCCCACAGATACGCAGTATTTT. Amino acids: CASSLAVAGGPTDTQYF.

The chain is built from TRBV5-6 and TRBJ2-5; D gene ambiguous. The CDR3 is 14 amino acids. V lost 0 bases and J lost 5, with 11 bases in between. Germline V CDR1 and CDR2: SGHDT, YYEEEE. The CDR3 nucleotides are TGTGCCAGCAGCTTGGATGGGCCTCGGGAGACCCAGTACTTC. It translates to CASSLDGPRETQYF.

The chain uses TRBV18 and TRBJ1-1; D gene uncertain. Germline CDR1 is KGHSH and CDR2 is LQKENI. The CDR3 has 14 amino acids. Trimming shortened V by 2 bases and J by 6 bases, and 13 bases separated the two germline ends. In DNA form, the CDR3 reads TGTGCCAGCTCACCATCGAGCGTAGGACCTGAAGCTTTCTTT. Its translation: CASSPSSVGPEAFF.

The rearrangement joins TRBV6-5 to TRBJ2-7; D unclear. Per germline, CDR1 MNHEY and CDR2 SVGAGI. The ends were cut back, 7 bases at V and 2 bases at J, with 6 bases in the middle. The CDR3 consists of 11 residues. CDR3 DNA: TGTGCCAGCAAAAGGGCCTACGAGCAGTACTTC. Translated: CASKRAYEQYF.

Here the CDR3 DNA reads TGTGCCAGCAGCTCTCCTCACGCGGGAAACACCATATATTTT. It codes for CASSSPHAGNTIYF. The chain joins TRBV28 to TRBJ1-3; unclear D gene. Looked up from germline, CDR1 is MDHEN and CDR2 is SYDVKM. Trimming shortened V by 6 bases and J by 4 bases, and 13 bases separated the two germline ends. This CDR3 spans 14 amino acids.

The rearrangement uses TRBV2 and TRBJ2-1; weak D call: TRBD2 (6 bases). Per germline, CDR1 SNHLY and CDR2 FYNNEI. This CDR3 contains 13 residues. V was shortened by 6 bases and J by 6 bases, with 12 bases between the two germline ends. CDR3 sequence: CASRGDGGNEQFF. The CDR3 DNA reads as TGTGCCAGCAGAGGGGACGGGGGCAATGAGCAGTTCTTC.

The genes are TRBV4-3 and TRBJ2-7; D gene uncertain. The CDR3 has 16 amino acids. CDR1 is LGHNA, CDR2 YSLEER, per germline. V lost 0 bases and J lost 2, with 14 bases in between. CDR3 loop: CASSQDLAAAPYEQYF. CDR3 bases: TGCGCCAGCAGCCAAGATCTGGCGGCCGCCCCCTACGAGCAGTACTTC.

In the case of this clone: Within the sample, other DNA sequences also encode this same CDR3. The V call is TRBV7-2, the J call TRBJ2-7; no reliable D call. Trimming pared 3 bases from V and 2 bases from J, leaving 8 bases between. This CDR3 is built from 13 residues. CDR1 is SGHTA and CDR2 is FQGNSA in the germline V gene. CDR3 sequence (DNA): TGTGCCAGCAGCTTTGGACGAACCTACGAGCAGTACTTC. It yields the protein CASSFGRTYEQYF.

This sequence joins TRBV28 and TRBJ1-2; 10 nucleotides line up with TRBD1. This CDR3 spans 17 amino acids. The V segment lost 7 bases and the J segment 8 bases; nucleotides outside the gene matches: 19. Germline-derived CDR1 and CDR2 are MDHEN and SYDVKM. The CDR3: CASNLVGDRGTSKGYTF. CDR3 coding DNA: TGTGCCAGCAACCTCGTTGGGGACAGGGGTACGTCGAAAGGCTACACCTTC.

V usage is TRBV6-1 and J usage is TRBJ1-4; 8 bases match TRBD1. The CDR3 contains 14 residues. CDR1 MNHNS and CDR2 SASEGT come from the germline V gene. Unmatched junction bases numbered 6, after V lost 4 bases and J lost 8 bases. The chain's CDR3 is CASSVDQGAEKLFF. CDR3 sequence (DNA): TGTGCCAGCAGTGTCGATCAGGGGGCGGAAAAACTGTTTTTT.